This TCR beta chain was found in a study of T cells in Graves' hyperthyroidism and ophthalmopathy. Trimming removed 1 base at V and 3 bases at J, with 19 bases between. The germline gives CDR1 SEHNR, CDR2 FQNEAQ (reference sequence). CDR3 length equals 17 residues. It was uncontrolled infection, other autoimmune disease, pregnancy or lactation that excluded patients. Thyroid ultrasound, orbital computed tomography, clinical symptoms, and serum thyroxine and TRAb underpinned diagnoses. In its sample, this clonotype was seen many times. Using RNA transcripts as the source, TCR beta CDR3 regions were amplified. With the HTBI primer set, the TCR CDR3 went through a first round of RT-PCR. TCRdb recomputed calls from the multiplex PCR reads with MiXCR, one row per CDR3 protein. Found here are about 300,000 distinct CDR3 sequences, roughly a fifth of them singletons; the top ten hold 39%.

The gene calls are TRBV7-9 and TRBJ2-7; TRBD2 might be the D (5 bases). Sequencing input: blood. This TCR derives from a man aged 45-60 years with Graves' ophthalmopathy. CDR3 in DNA: TGTGCCAGCAGCTTAGAGGCGCCAGGCGGAGGATTCTACGAGCAGTACTTC. Its translation: CASSLEAPGGGFYEQYF.